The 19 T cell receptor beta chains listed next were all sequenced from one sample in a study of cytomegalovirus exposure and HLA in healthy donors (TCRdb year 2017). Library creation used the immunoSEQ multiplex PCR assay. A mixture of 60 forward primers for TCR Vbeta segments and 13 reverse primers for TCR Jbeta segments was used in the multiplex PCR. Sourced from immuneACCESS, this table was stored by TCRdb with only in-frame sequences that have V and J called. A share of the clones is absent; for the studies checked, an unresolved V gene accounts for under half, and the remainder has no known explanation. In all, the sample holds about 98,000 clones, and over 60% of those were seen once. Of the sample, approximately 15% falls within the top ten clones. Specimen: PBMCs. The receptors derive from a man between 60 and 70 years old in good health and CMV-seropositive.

The CDR3 DNA is TGCGCCAGCAGCCAAGAGGGGGGGGGACAGGCCAACACCGGGGAGCTGTTTTTT. Translated: CASSQEGGGQANTGELFF. The gene calls are TRBV4-1 and TRBJ2-2, with D possibly matching TRBD1 (8 bases). Per germline, CDR1 MGHRA and CDR2 YSYEKL. This CDR3 has 18 amino acids. Trimming took 0 bases from V and 2 from J, leaving 16 bases between them.

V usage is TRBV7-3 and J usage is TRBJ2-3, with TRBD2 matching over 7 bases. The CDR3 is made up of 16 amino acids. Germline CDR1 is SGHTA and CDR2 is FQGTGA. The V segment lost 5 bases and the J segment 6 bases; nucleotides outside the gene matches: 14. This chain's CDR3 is CASSPLRGSVMDTQYF. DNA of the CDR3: TGTGCCAGCAGCCCCCTGCGGGGGTCTGTTATGGATACGCAGTATTTT.

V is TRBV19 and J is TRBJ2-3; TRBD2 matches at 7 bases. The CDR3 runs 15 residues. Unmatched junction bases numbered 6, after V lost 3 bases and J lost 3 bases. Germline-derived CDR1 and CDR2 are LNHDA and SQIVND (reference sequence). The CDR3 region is CASSMGGFGTDTQYF. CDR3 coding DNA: TGTGCCAGTAGTATGGGAGGGTTTGGGACAGATACGCAGTATTTT. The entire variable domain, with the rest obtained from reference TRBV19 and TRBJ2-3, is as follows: DGGITQSPKYLFRKEGQNVTLSCEQNLNHDAMYWYRQDPGQGLRLIYYSQIVNDFQKGDIAEGYSVSREKKESFPLTVTSAQKNPTAFYLCASSMGGFGTDTQYFGPGTRLTVL.

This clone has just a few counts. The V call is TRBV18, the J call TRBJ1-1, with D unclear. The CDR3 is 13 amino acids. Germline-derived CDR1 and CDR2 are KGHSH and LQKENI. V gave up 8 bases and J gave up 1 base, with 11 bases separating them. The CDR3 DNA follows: TGTGCCAGCACAAATCAGGCGAACACTGAAGCTTTCTTT. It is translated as CASTNQANTEAFF.

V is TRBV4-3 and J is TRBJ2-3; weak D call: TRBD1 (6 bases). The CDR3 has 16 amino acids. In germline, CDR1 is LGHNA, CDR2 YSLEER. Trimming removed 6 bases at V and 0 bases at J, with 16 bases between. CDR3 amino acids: CASREPAGESTDTQYF. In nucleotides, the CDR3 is TGCGCCAGCAGAGAACCGGCAGGGGAGAGCACAGATACGCAGTATTTT.

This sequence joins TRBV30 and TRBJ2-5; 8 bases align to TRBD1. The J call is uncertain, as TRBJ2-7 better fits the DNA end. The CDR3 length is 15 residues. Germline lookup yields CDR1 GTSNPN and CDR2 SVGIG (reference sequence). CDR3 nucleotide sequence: TGTGCCTGGAGCGGTGACAGGGGCAGCTCCTACGAGCAGTACTTC. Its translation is CAWSGDRGSSYEQYF.

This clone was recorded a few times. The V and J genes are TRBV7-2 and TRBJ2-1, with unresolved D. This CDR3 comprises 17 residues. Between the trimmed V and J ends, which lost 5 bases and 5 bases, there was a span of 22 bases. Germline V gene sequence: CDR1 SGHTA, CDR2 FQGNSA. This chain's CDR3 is CASSVVRLAVFDNEQFF. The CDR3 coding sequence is TGTGCCAGCAGCGTAGTGCGGCTCGCCGTTTTTGACAATGAGCAGTTCTTC.

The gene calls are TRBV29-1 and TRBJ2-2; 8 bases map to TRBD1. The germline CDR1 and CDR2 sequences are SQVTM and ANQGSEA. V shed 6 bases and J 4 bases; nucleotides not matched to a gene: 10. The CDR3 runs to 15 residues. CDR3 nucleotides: TGCAGCGTCGGGACAGGCGGTTTGGGCACCGGGGAGCTGTTTTTT. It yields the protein CSVGTGGLGTGELFF.

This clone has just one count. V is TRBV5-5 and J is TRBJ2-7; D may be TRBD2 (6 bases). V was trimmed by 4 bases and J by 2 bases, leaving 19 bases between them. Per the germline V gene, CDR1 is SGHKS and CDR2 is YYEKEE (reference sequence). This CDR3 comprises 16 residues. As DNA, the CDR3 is TGTGCCAGCAGCGGCTCCGCGGGGAGGAGGACCTACGAGCAGTACTTC. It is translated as CASSGSAGRRTYEQYF.

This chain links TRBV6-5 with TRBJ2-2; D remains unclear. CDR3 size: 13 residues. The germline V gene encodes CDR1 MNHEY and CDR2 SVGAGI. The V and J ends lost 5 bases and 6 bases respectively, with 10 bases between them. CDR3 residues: CASSPYIAGELFF. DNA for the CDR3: TGTGCCAGCAGTCCCTATATAGCCGGGGAGCTGTTTTTT.

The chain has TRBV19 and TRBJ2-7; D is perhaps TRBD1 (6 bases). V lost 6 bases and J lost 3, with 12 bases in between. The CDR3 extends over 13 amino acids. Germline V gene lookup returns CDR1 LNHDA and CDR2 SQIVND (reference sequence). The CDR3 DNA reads TGTGCCAGTAGGAAAATAGGGGGCTACGAGCAGTACTTC. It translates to CASRKIGGYEQYF.

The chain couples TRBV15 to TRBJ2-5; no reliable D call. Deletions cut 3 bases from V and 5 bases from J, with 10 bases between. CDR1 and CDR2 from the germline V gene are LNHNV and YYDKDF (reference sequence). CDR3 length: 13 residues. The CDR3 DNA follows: TGTGCCACCAGCAGTTTGGCCGTTGAGACCCAGTACTTC. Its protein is CATSSLAVETQYF.

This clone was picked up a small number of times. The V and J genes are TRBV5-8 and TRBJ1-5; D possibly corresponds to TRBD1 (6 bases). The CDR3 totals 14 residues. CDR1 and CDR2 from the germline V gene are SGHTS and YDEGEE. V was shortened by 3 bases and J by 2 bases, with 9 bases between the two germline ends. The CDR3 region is CASSSRTGNQPQHF. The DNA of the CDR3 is TGTGCCAGCAGCTCCCGGACAGGCAATCAGCCCCAGCATTTT.

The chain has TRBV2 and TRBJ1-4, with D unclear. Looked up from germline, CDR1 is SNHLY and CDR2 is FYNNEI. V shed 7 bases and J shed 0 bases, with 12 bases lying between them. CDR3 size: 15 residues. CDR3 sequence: CASIRGFATNEKLFF. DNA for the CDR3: TGTGCCAGCATTCGAGGTTTTGCAACTAATGAAAAACTGTTTTTT.

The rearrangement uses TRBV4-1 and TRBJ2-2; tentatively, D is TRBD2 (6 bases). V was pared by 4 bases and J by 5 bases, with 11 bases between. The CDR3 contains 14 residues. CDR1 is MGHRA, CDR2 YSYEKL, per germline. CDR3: CASSLSSGTGELFF. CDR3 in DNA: TGCGCCAGCAGCCTTAGTAGCGGAACCGGGGAGCTGTTTTTT.

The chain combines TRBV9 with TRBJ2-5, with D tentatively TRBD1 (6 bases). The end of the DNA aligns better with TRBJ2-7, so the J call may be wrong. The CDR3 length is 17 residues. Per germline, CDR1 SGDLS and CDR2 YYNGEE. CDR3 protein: CASSPRNRAPSSYEQYF. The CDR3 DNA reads TGTGCCAGCAGCCCCCGGAACAGGGCCCCGAGCTCCTACGAGCAGTACTTC.

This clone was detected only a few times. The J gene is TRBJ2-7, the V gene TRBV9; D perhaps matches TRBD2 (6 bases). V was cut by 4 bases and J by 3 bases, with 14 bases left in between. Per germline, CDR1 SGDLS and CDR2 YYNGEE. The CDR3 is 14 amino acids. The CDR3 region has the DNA TGTGCCAGCAGCCCCAGGGCGGGGAGCTACGAGCAGTACTTC. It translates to CASSPRAGSYEQYF.

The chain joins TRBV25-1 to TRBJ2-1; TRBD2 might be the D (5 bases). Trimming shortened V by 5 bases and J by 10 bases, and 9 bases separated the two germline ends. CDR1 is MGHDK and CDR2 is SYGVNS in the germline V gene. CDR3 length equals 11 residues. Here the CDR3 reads CASSPLAEQFF. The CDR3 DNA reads TGTGCCAGCAGTCCCTTAGCGGAGCAGTTCTTC.

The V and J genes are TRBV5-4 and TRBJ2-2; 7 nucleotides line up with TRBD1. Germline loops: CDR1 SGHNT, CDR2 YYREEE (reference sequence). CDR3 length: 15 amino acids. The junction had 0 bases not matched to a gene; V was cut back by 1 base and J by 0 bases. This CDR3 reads CASSLQGANTGELFF. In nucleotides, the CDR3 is TGTGCCAGCAGCTTGCAGGGGGCGAACACCGGGGAGCTGTTTTTT.